This note documents a single T cell receptor beta chain sequence. V lost 3 bases to trimming and J lost 4 bases, with 9 bases between them. The CDR3 has 13 residues. The germline V gene encodes CDR1 MDHEN and CDR2 SYDVKM. This record comes from a study of blood T cell repertoires in COVID-19. As for the study in general: The analysed material was cDNA or gDNA that came from T cells, B-cell-depleted T cells, or PBMCs.

Original processing notes: Using reference gene primer amplification, nucleated cell counts were estimated. TCRdb keeps only in-frame clones here, not all; method: immunoSEQ multiplex PCR. For V, J and clone size, that table is used; D and trimming come from the DNA. The sample holds roughly 250,000 clones, around four fifths seen once. V is TRBV28 and J is TRBJ1-2; D call uncertain. The sequence derives from a woman in her sixties or seventies with active or convalescent COVID-19. The sequenced sample consisted of peripheral blood. CDR3 DNA sequence: TGTGCCAGCAGTTTCCCAGCGACCTATGGCTACACCTTC. Translation: CASSFPATYGYTF.